This is a list of T cell receptor beta chains from one sample in a study of CD8+ T cells in alopecia areata. This table comes from immunoSEQ multiplex PCR, and its TCRdb copy is limited to in-frame clones, with some not included. The data show 42,000 or so clones, roughly 92% seen once. This specimen consisted of CD8+ T cells sorted from blood, obtained at week 24, from a patient treated with tofacitinib. The receptors derive from a human donor with alopecia areata. CDR3s include the opening cysteine and the closing phenylalanine or tryptophan. The order of the fields is clone size, V gene, D gene, J gene, CDR3 DNA, CDR3 protein. A D gene is named only where the DNA matches it firmly. Clone size, where shown, is once, few, many, or a class for clones that have expanded.

>-|TRBV7-2|-|TRBJ2-7
TGTGCCAGCAGCGACTCGGGCGTTAGGGACTGGGAGCAGTACTTC
CASSDSGVRDWEQYF
>-|TRBV7-8|-|TRBJ2-2
TGTGCCAGCAGCCTGGAGGACTTCACCGGGGAGCTGTTTTTT
CASSLEDFTGELFF
>-|TRBV19|-|TRBJ2-7
TGTGCCAGGCCGAATCAGACCACCTACGAGCAGTACTTC
CARPNQTTYEQYF
>once|TRBV4-1|-|TRBJ2-5
TGCGCCAGCAGCCAATCAGGGGTTGGAGAGACCCAGTACTTC
CASSQSGVGETQYF
>-|TRBV28|-|TRBJ2-2
TGTGCCAGCAGTTTAATCGAGAACACCGGGGAGCTGTTTTTT
CASSLIENTGELFF
>-|TRBV23-1|TRBD2|TRBJ2-7
TGCGCCAGCAGTCAATGCAGGACTAGCGGGGGGACCTACGAGCAGTACTTC
CASSQCRTSGGTYEQYF
>-|TRBV23-1|TRBD1|TRBJ2-7
TGCGCCAGCAGTCAGCCGGGACAGAGATTCGAGCAGTACTTC
CASSQPGQRFEQYF
>-|TRBV6-5|TRBD2|TRBJ2-2
TGTGCCAGCAGTTACTTGGGGGGGGATTACACCGGGGAGCTGTTTTTT
CASSYLGGDYTGELFF
>-|TRBV7-2|-|TRBJ2-7
TGTGCCAGCAGCGCAGGCGCGGGGTTACTTTACGAGCAGTACTTC
CASSAGAGLLYEQYF
>-|TRBV5-1|-|TRBJ2-3
TGCGCCAGCAGCTTGGAGCGACAGGGCACAGATACGCAGTATTTT
CASSLERQGTDTQYF
>-|TRBV25-1|-|TRBJ2-1
TGTGCCAGCAGTGAATTTGGAGGGGTTTACAATGAGCAGTTCTTC
CASSEFGGVYNEQFF
>-|TRBV2|TRBD1|TRBJ2-7
TGTGCCAGCAGAGCCGGACAGGGAGCCTCCTACGAGCAGTACTTC
CASRAGQGASYEQYF
>few|TRBV4-2|TRBD2|TRBJ2-3
TGTGCCAGCAGGCGGGGGGGCACAGATACGCAGTATTTT
CASRRGGTDTQYF
>-|TRBV10-3|TRBD1|TRBJ2-5
TGTGCCATCAGTGAGTGGACAGGCCAAGAGACCCAGTACTTC
CAISEWTGQETQYF
>-|TRBV7-8|-|TRBJ2-3
TGTGCCAGCAGCCCGACGATCCCGGGGAGCACAGATACGCAGTATTTT
CASSPTIPGSTDTQYF
>-|TRBV7-3|TRBD2|TRBJ2-3
TGTGCCAGCAGCCCCATTGGAGCGGGGGGCACAGATACGCAGTATTTT
CASSPIGAGGTDTQYF
>-|TRBV7-9|TRBD1|TRBJ2-1
TGTGCCAGCAGCACACGGACGGGACAGGGGGCGAATGAGCAGTTCTTC
CASSTRTGQGANEQFF
>-|TRBV27|TRBD2|TRBJ2-7
TGTGCCAGCAGTTCCTTCCCTGGAGGGAGGGACGAGCAGTACTTC
CASSSFPGGRDEQYF
>-|TRBV6-1|-|TRBJ2-7
TGTGCCAGCAGTGATGACAGATTAACCTACGAGCAGTACTTC
CASSDDRLTYEQYF
>-|TRBV7-8|-|TRBJ2-1
TGTGCCAGCAGCCTCCGGAGTACAGGGGGGGATGAGAATGCTGAGCAGTTCTTC
CASSLRSTGGDENAEQFF
>-|TRBV21-1|-|TRBJ1-3
TGTGCCAGCAGCAAAGTGGAGGGAAGCTCTGGAAACACCATATATTTT
CASSKVEGSSGNTIYF
>-|TRBV20-1|-|TRBJ2-1
TGCAGTGCGATCGAGGGCAATGAGCAGTTCTTC
CSAIEGNEQFF
>-|TRBV11-2|-|TRBJ2-7
TGTGCCAGCAGCTTAGGGGATGGACAGTTCTACGAGCAGTACTTC
CASSLGDGQFYEQYF
>-|TRBV11-2|-|TRBJ2-3
TGTGCCAGCAGCCCGGGAGTTGCTAGCACAGATACGCAGTATTTT
CASSPGVASTDTQYF
>-|TRBV4-3|TRBD1|TRBJ2-5
TGCGCCAGCAGCCAAGGACAGGGAATGTCGGGAGAGACCCAGTACTTC
CASSQGQGMSGETQYF
>once|TRBV29-1|TRBD1|TRBJ2-1
TGCAGCGATACAGGGGGCGCCTACAATGAGCAGTTCTTC
CSDTGGAYNEQFF
>-|TRBV6-5|-|TRBJ2-5
TGTGCCAGCAGTTACTTCGGCAGCCACCAAGAGACCCAGTACTTC
CASSYFGSHQETQYF
>-|TRBV6-5|-|TRBJ2-7
TGTGCCACCCTAGGGCCTACGAGCTCCTACGAGCAGTACTTC
CATLGPTSSYEQYF
>-|TRBV27|-|TRBJ2-7
TGTGCCAGCAGTTGGAAAGGGTCCTACGAGCAGTACTTC
CASSWKGSYEQYF